These 5 T cell receptor beta chains originate from one sample sequenced in a study of T cell clusters in autoimmune cytopenias. TRB was amplified from about 250 ng of peripheral blood genomic DNA per sample. TRB rearrangements were amplified by touch-down multiplex PCR with mixed TRB-A/B primers. From the multiplex PCR reads, TCRdb lists one entry per CDR3 protein and no DNA. The sample's table shows around 4,300 distinct CDR3 sequences. These same records also appear under a second study, on T cell repertoires in aging, cancer and after chemotherapy.

Material: peripheral blood. The receptors were gathered from a human donor in good health.

The gene calls are TRBV4-1 and TRBJ2-2; as DNA is missing, the TRBD1 call by TCRdb cannot be tested. The CDR3 length is 15 residues. CDR1 is MGHRA, CDR2 YSYEKL, per germline. CDR3 region: CASSQGPTNTGELFF.

CDR3 loop: CASQGRLNQPQHF. The chain is built from TRBV19 and TRBJ1-5; TCRdb's D call, TRBD1, is unchecked because there is no DNA. This CDR3 has 13 amino acids. The V gene's germline CDR1 is LNHDA and CDR2 SQIVND (reference sequence).

This clonotype registers medium-sized by frequency. The chain links TRBV19 to TRBJ1-1; TCRdb's D call of TRBD1 is untestable without DNA. CDR1 and CDR2 (germline): LNHDA, SQIVND (reference sequence). This CDR3 is 16 amino acids long. The CDR3 is CAPSGPLDRMNTEAFF.

The chain carries TRBV7-9 and TRBJ1-2; TCRdb's D gene call, TRBD1, goes unchecked for lack of DNA. The CDR3 consists of 16 residues. Germline CDR1 is SEHNR and CDR2 is FQNEAQ (reference sequence). This CDR3 reads CASSPEDRPSNYGYTF. The variable domain in full, with the rest retrieved from reference TRBV7-9 and TRBJ1-2, is DTGVSQNPRHKITKRGQNVTFRCDPISEHNRLYWYRQTLGQGPEFLTYFQNEAQLEKSRLLSDRFSAERPKGSFSTLEIQRTEQGDSAMYLCASSPEDRPSNYGYTFGSGTRLTVV.

This chain connects TRBV10-3 to TRBJ1-1; there is no DNA to check the TCRdb D call of TRBD1. Germline V gene lookup returns CDR1 ENHRY and CDR2 SYGVKD. The CDR3 contains 15 residues. The CDR3 reads CAISPGYLGNTEAFF.